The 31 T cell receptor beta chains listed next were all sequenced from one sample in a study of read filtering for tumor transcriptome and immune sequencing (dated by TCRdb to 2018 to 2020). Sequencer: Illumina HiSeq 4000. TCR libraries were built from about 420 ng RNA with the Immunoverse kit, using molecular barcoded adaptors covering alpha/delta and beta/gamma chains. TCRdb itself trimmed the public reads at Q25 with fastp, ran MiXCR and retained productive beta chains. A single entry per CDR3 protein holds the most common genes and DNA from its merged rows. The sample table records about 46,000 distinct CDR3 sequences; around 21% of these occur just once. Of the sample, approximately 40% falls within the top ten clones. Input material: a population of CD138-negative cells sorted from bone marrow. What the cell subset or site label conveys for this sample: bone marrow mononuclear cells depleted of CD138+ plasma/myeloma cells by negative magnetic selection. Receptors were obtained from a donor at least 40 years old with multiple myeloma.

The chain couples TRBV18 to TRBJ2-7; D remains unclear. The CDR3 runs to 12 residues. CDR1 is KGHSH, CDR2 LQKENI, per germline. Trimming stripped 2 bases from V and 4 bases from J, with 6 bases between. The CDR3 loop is CASSPTIYEQYF. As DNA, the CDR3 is TGTGCCAGCTCACCAACAATATACGAGCAGTACTTC.

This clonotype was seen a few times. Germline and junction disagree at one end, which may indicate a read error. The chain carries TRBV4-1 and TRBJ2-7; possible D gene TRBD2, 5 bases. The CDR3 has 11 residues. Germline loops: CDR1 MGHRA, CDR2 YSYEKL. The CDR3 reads CASSGGLSTVF. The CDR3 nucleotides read TGCGCCAGCAGCGGAGGTCTTTCTACTGTTTTC.

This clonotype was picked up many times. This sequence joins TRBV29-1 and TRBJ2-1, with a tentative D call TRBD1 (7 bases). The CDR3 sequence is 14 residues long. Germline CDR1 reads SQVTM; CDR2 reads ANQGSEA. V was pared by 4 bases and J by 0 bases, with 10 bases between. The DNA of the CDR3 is TGCAGCGTTGCAGGGGGGAGCTCCTACAATGAGCAGTTCTTC. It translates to CSVAGGSSYNEQFF.

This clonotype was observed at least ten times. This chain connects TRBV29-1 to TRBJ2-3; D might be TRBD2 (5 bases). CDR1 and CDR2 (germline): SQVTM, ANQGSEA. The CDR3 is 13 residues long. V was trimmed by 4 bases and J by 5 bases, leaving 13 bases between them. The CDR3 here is CSVARGRGDTQYF. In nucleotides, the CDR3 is TGCAGCGTTGCTAGAGGGAGAGGAGATACGCAGTATTTT.

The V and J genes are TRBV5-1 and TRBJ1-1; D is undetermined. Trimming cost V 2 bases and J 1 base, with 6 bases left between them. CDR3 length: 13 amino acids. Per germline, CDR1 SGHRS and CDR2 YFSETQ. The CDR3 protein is CASSLAKNTEAFF. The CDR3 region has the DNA TGCGCCAGCAGCTTAGCTAAGAACACTGAAGCTTTCTTT.

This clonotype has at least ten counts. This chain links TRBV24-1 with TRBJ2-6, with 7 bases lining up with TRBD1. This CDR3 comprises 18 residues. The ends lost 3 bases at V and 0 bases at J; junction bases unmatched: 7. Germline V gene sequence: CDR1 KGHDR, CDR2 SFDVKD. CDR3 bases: TGTGCCACCAGTGATACCGGGACAGATAGCTCTGGGGCCAACGTCCTGACTTTC. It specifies CATSDTGTDSSGANVLTF.

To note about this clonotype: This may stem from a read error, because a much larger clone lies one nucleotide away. CDR3 nucleotide sequence: TGTGCCAGCAGTTTAGTGACAGCCGATGATGAAAGACTGTTTTTT. Protein sequence: CASSLVTADDERLFF. This chain uses TRBV28 with TRBJ1-4, with D maybe TRBD1 (5 bases). Germline-derived CDR1 and CDR2 are MDHEN and SYDVKM. The CDR3 contains 15 residues.

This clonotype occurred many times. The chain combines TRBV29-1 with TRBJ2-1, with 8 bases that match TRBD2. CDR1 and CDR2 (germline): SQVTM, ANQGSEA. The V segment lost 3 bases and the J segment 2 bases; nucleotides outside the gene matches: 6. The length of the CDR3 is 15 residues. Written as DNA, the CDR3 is TGCAGCGTTGATTCTAGCGGGCACACCTACAATGAGCAGTTCTTC. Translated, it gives CSVDSSGHTYNEQFF.

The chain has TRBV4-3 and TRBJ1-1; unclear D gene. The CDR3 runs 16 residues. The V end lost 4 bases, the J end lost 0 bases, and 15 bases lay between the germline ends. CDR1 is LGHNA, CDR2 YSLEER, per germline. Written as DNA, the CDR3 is TGCGCCAGCAGCCCCCGAGTGGGCAGCATGAACACTGAAGCTTTCTTT. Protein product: CASSPRVGSMNTEAFF.

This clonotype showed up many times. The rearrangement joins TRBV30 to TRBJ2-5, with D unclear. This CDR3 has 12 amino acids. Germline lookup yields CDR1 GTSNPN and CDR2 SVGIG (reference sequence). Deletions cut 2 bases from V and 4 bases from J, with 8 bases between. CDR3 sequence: CAWSRMGETQYF. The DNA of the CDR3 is TGTGCCTGGAGTCGAATGGGAGAGACCCAGTACTTC.

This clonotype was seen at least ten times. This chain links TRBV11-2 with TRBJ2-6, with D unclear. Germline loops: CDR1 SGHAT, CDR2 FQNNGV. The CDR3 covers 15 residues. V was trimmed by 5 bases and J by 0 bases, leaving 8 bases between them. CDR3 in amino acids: CASSRRNSGANVLTF. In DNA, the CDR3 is TGTGCCAGCAGCCGACGGAACTCTGGGGCCAACGTCCTGACTTTC.

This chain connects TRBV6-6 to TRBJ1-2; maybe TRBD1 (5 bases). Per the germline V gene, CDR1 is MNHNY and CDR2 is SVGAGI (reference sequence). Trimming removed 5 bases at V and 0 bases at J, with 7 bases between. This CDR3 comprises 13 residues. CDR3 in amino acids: CASSRDANYGYTF. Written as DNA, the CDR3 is TGTGCCAGCAGTCGGGACGCTAACTATGGCTACACCTTC.

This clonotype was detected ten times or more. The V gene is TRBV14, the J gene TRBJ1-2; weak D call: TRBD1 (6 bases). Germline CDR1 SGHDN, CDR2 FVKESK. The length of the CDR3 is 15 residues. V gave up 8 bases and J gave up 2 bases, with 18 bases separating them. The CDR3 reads CASFFTGFSNYGYTF. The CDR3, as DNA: TGTGCCAGCTTCTTTACAGGGTTTTCCAACTATGGCTACACCTTC.

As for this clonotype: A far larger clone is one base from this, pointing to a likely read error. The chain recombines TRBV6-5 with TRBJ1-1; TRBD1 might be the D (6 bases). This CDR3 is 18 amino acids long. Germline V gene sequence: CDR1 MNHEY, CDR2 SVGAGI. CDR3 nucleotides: TGTGCCAGCAGTTATATGGGGACACAGGGAAAGTTGAACACTGAAGCTTACTTT. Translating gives CASSYMGTQGKLNTEAYF.

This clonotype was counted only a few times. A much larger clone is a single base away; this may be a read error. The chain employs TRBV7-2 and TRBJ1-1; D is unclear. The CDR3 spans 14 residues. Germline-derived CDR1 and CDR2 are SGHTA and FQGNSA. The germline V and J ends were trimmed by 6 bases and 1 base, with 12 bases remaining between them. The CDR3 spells CASSKQVPNTEAFF. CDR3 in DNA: TGTGCCAGCAGTAAACAAGTACCGAACACTGAAGCTTTCTTT.

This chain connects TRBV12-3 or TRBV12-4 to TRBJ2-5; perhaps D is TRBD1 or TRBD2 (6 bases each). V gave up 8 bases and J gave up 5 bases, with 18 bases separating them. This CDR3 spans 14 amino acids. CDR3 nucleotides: TGTGCCAGCGGGGGTGACAGGAGGGGGGAGACCCAGTACTTC. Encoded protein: CASGGDRRGETQYF.

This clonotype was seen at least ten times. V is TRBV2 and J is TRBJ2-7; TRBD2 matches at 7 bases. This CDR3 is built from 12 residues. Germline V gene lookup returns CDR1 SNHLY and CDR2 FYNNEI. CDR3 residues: CAAGREEYEQYF. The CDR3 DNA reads TGTGCAGCGGGTCGGGAGGAATACGAGCAGTACTTC.

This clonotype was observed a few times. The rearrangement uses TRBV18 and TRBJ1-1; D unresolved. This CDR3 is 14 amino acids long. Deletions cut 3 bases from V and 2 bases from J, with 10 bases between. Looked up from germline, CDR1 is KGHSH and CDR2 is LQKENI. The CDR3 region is CASSPFGENTEAFF. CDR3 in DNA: TGTGCCAGCTCACCTTTTGGGGAAAACACTGAAGCTTTCTTT.

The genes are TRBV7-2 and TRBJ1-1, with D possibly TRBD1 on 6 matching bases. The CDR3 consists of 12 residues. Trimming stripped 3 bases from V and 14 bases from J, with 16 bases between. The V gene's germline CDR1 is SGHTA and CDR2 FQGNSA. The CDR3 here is CASSLTGDRPFF. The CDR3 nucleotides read TGTGCCAGCAGCTTGACAGGCGACCGACCATTCTTT.

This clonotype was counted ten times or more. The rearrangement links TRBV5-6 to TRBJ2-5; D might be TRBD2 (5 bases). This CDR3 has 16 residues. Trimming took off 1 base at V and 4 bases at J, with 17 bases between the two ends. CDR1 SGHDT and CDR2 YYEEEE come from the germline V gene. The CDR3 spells CASSLLGTGIGETQYF. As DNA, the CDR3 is TGTGCCAGCAGCTTGTTAGGCACGGGAATCGGAGAGACCCAGTACTTC.

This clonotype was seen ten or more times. Here the CDR3 reads CASSEFELAGVHYEQYF. CDR3 coding DNA: TGTGCCAGCAGTGAATTTGAACTAGCGGGAGTCCACTACGAGCAGTACTTC. This chain uses TRBV2 with TRBJ2-7; TRBD2 matches 11 bases. CDR1 is SNHLY and CDR2 is FYNNEI in the germline V gene. Losses at the gene ends were 2 bases for V and 3 bases for J; bases not matched to a gene: 9. The CDR3 is 17 residues long.

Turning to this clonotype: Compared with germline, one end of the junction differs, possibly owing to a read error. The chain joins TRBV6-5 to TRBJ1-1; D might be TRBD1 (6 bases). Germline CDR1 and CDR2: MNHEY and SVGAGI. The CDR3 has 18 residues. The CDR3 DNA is TGTGCCAACAGTTATATGGGGACACAGGGAAAGTTGAGCACTGAAGCTTTCTTT. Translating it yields CANSYMGTQGKLSTEAFF.

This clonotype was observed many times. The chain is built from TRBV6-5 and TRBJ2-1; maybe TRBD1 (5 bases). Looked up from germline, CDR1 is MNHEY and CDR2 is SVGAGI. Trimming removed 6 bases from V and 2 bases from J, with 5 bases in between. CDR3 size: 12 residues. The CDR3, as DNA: TGTGCCAGCAGGGACACCTACAATGAGCAGTTCTTC. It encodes CASRDTYNEQFF.

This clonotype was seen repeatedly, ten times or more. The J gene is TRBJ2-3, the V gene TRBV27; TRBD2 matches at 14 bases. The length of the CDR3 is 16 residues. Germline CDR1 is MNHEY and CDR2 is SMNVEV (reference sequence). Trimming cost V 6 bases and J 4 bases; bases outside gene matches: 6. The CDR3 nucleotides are TGTGCCAGCAGAAGAGGGGGACTAGCGGGAGCAGATACGCAGTATTTT. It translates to CASRRGGLAGADTQYF.

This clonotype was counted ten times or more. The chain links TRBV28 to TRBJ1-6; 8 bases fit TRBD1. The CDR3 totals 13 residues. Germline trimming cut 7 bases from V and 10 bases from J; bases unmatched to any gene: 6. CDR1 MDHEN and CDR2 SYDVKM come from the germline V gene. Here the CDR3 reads CASNQGAGSPLHF. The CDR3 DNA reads TGTGCCAGCAATCAGGGGGCCGGGTCACCCCTCCACTTT.

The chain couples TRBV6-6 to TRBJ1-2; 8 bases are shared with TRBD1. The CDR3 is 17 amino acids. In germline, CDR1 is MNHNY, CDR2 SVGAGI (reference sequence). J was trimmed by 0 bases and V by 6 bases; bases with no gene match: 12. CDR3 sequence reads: CASSQFRDRLSNYGYTF. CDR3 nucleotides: TGTGCCAGCAGCCAATTCCGGGACAGGCTCTCTAACTATGGCTACACCTTC.

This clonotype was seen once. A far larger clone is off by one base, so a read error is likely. Here the CDR3 DNA reads TGTGCCAGCAGCTTCCGGACACTAACTGGGGCCGACGTCCTGACTTTC. Its translation is CASSFRTLTGADVLTF. The V gene is TRBV7-2, the J gene TRBJ2-6; D is possibly TRBD1 (5 bases). Germline V gene data show CDR1 as SGHTA and CDR2 as FQGNSA. There are 16 residues in the CDR3.

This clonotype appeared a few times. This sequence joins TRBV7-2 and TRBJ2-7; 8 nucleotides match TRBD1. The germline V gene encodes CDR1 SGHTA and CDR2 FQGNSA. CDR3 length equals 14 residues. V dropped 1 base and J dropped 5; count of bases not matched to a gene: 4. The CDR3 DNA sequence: TGTGCCAGCAGCTTAGTACAGGGGGGCAACGAGCAGTACTTC. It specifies CASSLVQGGNEQYF.

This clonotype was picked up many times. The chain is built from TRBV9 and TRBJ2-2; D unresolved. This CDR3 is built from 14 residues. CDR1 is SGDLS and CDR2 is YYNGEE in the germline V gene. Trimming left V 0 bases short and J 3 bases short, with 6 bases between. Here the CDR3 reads CASSVGTYTGELFF. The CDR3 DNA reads TGTGCCAGCAGCGTAGGAACTTACACCGGGGAGCTGTTTTTT.

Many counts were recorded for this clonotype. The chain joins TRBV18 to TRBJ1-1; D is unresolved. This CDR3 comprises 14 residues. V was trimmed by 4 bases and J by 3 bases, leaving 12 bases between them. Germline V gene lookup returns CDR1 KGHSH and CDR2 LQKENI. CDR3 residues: CASSRTTYDTEAFF. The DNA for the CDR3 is TGTGCCAGCTCACGAACCACGTACGACACTGAAGCTTTCTTT.

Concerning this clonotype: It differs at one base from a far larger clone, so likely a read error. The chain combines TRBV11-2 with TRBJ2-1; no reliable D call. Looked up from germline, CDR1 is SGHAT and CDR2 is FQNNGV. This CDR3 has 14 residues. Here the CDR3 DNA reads TGTGCCAGCAGCCTTTTGACCCGGTACATTGAGCAGTTCTTC. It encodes CASSLLTRYIEQFF.